Listed here is a single T cell receptor beta chain. PCR was performed a second time for roughly 7 to 12 cycles using a sample-barcoded 5' primer and a J-beta primer mix. TCRdb passed the 5' RACE reads through MiXCR, listing each CDR3 protein once. This sample has over 1,300,000 distinct CDR3 sequences, with 59% found just once. The length of the CDR3 is 14 residues. In germline, CDR1 is MGHRA, CDR2 YSYEKL. The V segment lost 5 bases and the J segment 10 bases; nucleotides outside the gene matches: 11. This record comes from a study of blood T cells in healthy people across ages. This sequence originates from a man in his late teens or twenties in good health. This chain joins TRBV4-1 and TRBJ2-1, with TRBD2 identical over 7 bases. Sequencing was performed on blood. CDR3 coding DNA: TGCGCCAGCAGCGTTCTAGCGGACTCGAGGGAGCAGTTCTTC. As protein: CASSVLADSREQFF.